Below, one TCR beta chain is given with its context. Its target is not known. The source of the sample is a study of cytomegalovirus exposure and HLA in healthy donors. Points from the study as a whole: For cytomegalovirus status, the classifier reportedly gave diagnoses with high specificity and sensitivity. There were 150 to 200 TCR beta chains listed as cytomegalovirus-associated.

Healthy bone marrow donors made up the cohort. Primers: 60 Vbeta forward and 13 Jbeta reverse. Method: immunoSEQ multiplex PCR; TCRdb's copy keeps in-frame clones and lacks some. The sample lists some 150,000 clones, over 60% occurring once. The ends lost 4 bases at V and 7 bases at J; junction bases unmatched: 4. The CDR3 consists of 14 residues. From germline, CDR1 is LNHDA and CDR2 SQIVND (reference sequence). J is TRBJ2-1 and V is TRBV19; 10 bases map to TRBD2. The sample taken for sequencing was PBMCs. This TCR was recovered from a woman aged 25-40 years in good health and CMV-seropositive. CDR3 loop: CASSTHSGGNEQFF. Written as DNA, the CDR3 is TGTGCCAGTAGTACCCATAGCGGGGGGAATGAGCAGTTCTTC.